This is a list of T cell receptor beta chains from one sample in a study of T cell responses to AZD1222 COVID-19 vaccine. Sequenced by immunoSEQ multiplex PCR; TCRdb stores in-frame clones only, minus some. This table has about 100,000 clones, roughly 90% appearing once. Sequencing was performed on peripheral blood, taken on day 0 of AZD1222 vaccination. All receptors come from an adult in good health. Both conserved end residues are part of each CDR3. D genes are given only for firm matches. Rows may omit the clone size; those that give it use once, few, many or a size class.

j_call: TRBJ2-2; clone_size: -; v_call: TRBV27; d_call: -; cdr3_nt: TGTGCCAGCGCCCCCGATAGGGCCTACACCGGGGAGCTGTTTTTT; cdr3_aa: CASAPDRAYTGELFF
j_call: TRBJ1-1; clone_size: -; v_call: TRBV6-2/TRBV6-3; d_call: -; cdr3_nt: TGTGCCAGCAGTTACTCTTGGCTGGGTCCGGGCACTGAAGCTTTCTTT; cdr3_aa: CASSYSWLGPGTEAFF
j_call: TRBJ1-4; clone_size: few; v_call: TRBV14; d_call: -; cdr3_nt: TGTGCCAGCAGCCAAGGAGAGCTGGGGGCAACTAATGAAAAACTGTTTTTT; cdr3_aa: CASSQGELGATNEKLFF
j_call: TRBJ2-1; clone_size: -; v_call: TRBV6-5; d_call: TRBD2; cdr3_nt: TGTGCCAGCTGCTTGACTAGCGGGAGGGCCAATGAGCAGTTCTTC; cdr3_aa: CASCLTSGRANEQFF
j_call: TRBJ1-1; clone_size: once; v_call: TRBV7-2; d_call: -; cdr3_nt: TGTGCCAGCAGCTTAGCGCCCCCAACCGCTTTCTTT; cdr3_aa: CASSLAPPTAFF
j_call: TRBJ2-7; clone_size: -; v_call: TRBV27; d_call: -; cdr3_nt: TGTGCCAGCACCTCCTCGTCAGGGTTAGACTACGAGCAGTACTTC; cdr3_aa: CASTSSSGLDYEQYF
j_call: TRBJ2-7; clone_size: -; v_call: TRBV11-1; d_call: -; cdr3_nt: TGTGCCAGCGGCCAGGGGTTAGGGAACTACGAGCAGTACTTC; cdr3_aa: CASGQGLGNYEQYF
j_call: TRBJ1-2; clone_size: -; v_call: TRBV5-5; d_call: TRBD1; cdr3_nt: TGTGCCAGCAGCATATTGACAGGGAACTATGGCTACACCTTC; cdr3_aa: CASSILTGNYGYTF
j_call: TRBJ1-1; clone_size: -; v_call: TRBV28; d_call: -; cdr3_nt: TGTGCCAGCAGCCCCGGTGGGGAGGTGGTAGCTTTCTTT; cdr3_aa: CASSPGGEVVAFF
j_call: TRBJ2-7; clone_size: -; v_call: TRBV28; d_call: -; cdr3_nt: TGTGCCAGCATCCCTAGGGGGACCTCCTACGAGCAGTACTTC; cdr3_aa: CASIPRGTSYEQYF
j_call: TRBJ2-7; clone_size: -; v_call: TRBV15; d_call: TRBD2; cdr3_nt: TGTGCCACCAGCGGAGAAAGGACTAGCGGCTACGAGCAGTACTTC; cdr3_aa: CATSGERTSGYEQYF
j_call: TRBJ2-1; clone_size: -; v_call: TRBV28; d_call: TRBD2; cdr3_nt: TGTGCCAGCAGTTTGGAGACTAGCGGGAGGAGGAATGAGCAGTTCTTC; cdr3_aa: CASSLETSGRRNEQFF
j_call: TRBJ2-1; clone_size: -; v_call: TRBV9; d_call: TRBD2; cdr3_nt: TGTGCCAGCAGCGCTAGAGCACTAGCGGGAGAGCAGTTCTTC; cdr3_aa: CASSARALAGEQFF
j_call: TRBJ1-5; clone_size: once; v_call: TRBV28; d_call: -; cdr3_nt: TGTGCCAGCAGTTCCCCGACAGATCTTGTAGCCCGGGCCCAGCATTTT; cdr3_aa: CASSSPTDLVARAQHF
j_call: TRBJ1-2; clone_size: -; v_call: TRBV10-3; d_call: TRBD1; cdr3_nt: TGTGCCATCAGTGGGACAGGGACACTAAATGGCTACACCTTC; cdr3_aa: CAISGTGTLNGYTF
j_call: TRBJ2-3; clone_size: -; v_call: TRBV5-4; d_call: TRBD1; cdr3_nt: TGTGCCAGCAGCCGGACAGGGGGCTCAGATACGCAGTATTTT; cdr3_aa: CASSRTGGSDTQYF
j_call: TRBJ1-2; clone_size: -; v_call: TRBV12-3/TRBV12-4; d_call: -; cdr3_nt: TGTGCCGGCAGGGGAAACCATGGCTACACCTTC; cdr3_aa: CAGRGNHGYTF
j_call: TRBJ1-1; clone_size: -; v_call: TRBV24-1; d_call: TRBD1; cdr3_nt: TGTGCCACCAGTGAGGGCCCTGGACAGGGGGAGAACACTGAAGCTTTCTTT; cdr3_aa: CATSEGPGQGENTEAFF
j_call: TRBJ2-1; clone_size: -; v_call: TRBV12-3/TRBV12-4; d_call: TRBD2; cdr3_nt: TGTGCTGGCGGGAGCTCCTACAATGAGCAGTTCTTC; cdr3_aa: CAGGSSYNEQFF
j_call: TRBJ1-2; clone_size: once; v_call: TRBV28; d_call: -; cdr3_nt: TGTGCCAGCAGTTGGTTGAGGGGGTCCCGGGGCTACACCTTC; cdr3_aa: CASSWLRGSRGYTF
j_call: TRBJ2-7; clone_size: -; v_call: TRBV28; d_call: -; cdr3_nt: TGTGCCAGCAGCGATACCACCGGGGGGCGGGACTACGAGCAGTACTTC; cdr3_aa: CASSDTTGGRDYEQYF
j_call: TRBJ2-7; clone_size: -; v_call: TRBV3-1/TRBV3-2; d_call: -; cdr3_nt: TGTGCCAGCAGCCCGCCCTTGAGAAGAATCGAGCAGTACTTC; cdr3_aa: CASSPPLRRIEQYF
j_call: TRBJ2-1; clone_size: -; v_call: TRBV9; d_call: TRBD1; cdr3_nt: TGTGCCAGCAGCGTAGCCCCGGGACAGAGAGACAATGAGCAGTTCTTC; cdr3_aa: CASSVAPGQRDNEQFF
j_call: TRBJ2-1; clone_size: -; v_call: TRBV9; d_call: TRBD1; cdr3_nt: TGTGCCAGCAGCGTCTTGGGACAGAGAGACAATGAGCAGTTCTTC; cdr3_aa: CASSVLGQRDNEQFF
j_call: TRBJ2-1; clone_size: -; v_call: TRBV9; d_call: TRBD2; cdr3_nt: TGTGCCAGCAGCCAGAGAGCGGGGAGCTCCTACAATGAGCAGTTCTTC; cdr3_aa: CASSQRAGSSYNEQFF
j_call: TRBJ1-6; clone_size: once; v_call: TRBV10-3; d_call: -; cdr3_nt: TGTGCCGTTTCTACCTCCTATAATTCACCCCTCCACTTT; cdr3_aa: CAVSTSYNSPLHF